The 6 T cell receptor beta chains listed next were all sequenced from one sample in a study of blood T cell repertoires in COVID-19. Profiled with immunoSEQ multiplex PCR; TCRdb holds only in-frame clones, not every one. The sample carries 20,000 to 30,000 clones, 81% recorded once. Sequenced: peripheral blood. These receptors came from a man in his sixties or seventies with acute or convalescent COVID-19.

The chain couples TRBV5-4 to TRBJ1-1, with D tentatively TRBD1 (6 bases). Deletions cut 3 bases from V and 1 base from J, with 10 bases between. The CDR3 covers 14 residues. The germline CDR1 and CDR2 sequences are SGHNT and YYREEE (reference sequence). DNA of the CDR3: TGTGCCAGCAGCTCCCCGGGACAGAACACTGAAGCTTTCTTT. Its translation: CASSSPGQNTEAFF.

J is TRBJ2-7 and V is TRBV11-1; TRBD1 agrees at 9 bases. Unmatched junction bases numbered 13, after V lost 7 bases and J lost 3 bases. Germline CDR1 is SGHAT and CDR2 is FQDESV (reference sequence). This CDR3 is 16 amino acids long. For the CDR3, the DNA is TGTGCCAGCACCTTGGGGACCGGGACAGGGAGCTACGAGCAGTACTTC. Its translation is CASTLGTGTGSYEQYF.

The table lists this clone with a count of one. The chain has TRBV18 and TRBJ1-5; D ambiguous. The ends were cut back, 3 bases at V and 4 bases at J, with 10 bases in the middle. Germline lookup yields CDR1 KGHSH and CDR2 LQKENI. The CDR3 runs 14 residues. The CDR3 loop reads CASSPSSQNQPQHF. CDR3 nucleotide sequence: TGTGCCAGCTCACCGTCCTCCCAGAATCAGCCCCAGCATTTT.

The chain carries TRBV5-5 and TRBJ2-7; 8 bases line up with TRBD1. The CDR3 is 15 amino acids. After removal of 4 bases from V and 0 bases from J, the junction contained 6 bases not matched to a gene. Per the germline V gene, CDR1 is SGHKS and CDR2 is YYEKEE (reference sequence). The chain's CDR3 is CASSLGQVISYEQYF. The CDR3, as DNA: TGTGCCAGCAGCCTGGGACAGGTGATCTCCTACGAGCAGTACTTC.

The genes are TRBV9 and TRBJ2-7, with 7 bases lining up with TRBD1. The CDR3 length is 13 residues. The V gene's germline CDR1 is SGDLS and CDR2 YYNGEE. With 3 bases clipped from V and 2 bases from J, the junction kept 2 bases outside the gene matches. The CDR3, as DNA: TGTGCCAGCAGCGCACAGGGGACCTACGAGCAGTACTTC. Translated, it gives CASSAQGTYEQYF.

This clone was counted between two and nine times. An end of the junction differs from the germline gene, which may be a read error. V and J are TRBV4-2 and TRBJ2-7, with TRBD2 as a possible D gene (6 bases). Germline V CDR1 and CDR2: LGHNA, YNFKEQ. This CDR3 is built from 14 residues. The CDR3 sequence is CASSQDRPDYGQYF. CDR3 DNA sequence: TGTGCCAGCAGCCAAGATCGACCGGACTACGGGCAGTACTTC.